What follows are 25 T cell receptor beta chains derived from one specimen sequenced in a study of OX40 agonist ivuxolimab in advanced cancers. Assay used: immunoSEQ multiplex PCR; TCRdb lists only in-frame clones, some missing. Altogether roughly 80,000 clones are present, about nine tenths being singletons, with the ten largest covering roughly 0.33%. Sequencing used CD4+ or CD8+ T cells sorted from blood, obtained in a trial of the OX40 agonist ivuxolimab. These TCRs come from an adult with an advanced solid tumor such as melanoma, head and neck, liver or kidney cancer.

The chain couples TRBV5-6 to TRBJ2-7; D not certain. This CDR3 is built from 15 residues. The germline V gene encodes CDR1 SGHDT and CDR2 YYEEEE. Deletions cut 4 bases from V and 0 bases from J, with 14 bases between. Here the CDR3 reads CASSRPRSRSYEQYF. CDR3 bases: TGTGCCAGCAGCCGCCCGCGGTCTCGCTCCTACGAGCAGTACTTC.

This sequence joins TRBV7-3 and TRBJ2-3; perhaps TRBD1 as D (6 bases). The CDR3 is made up of 14 amino acids. V was clipped by 5 bases and J by 0 bases, with 9 bases between them. CDR1 and CDR2 from the germline V gene are SGHTA and FQGTGA. In DNA, the CDR3 is TGTGCCAGCAGCCTACAGGGAAGCACAGATACGCAGTATTTT. This translates into CASSLQGSTDTQYF.

The chain employs TRBV5-5 and TRBJ2-4, with a weak D call TRBD2 (5 bases). Germline V gene sequence: CDR1 SGHKS, CDR2 YYEKEE (reference sequence). The CDR3 runs 12 residues. V was shortened by 2 bases and J by 9 bases, with 9 bases between the two germline ends. This CDR3 reads CASSFSEGIQYF. Here the CDR3 DNA reads TGTGCCAGCAGCTTCTCCGAGGGCATTCAGTACTTC.

The chain combines TRBV11-2 with TRBJ1-1; D call uncertain. V was cut by 0 bases and J by 1 base, with 9 bases left in between. CDR1 is SGHAT and CDR2 is FQNNGV in the germline V gene. The CDR3 loop spans 15 amino acids. DNA for the CDR3: TGTGCCAGCAGCTTAGATAACCTGTCGAACACTGAAGCTTTCTTT. This sequence encodes CASSLDNLSNTEAFF.

The chain employs TRBV29-1 and TRBJ1-1; 10 bases are a match to TRBD1. Germline loops: CDR1 SQVTM, CDR2 ANQGSEA. V shed 6 bases and J 6 bases; nucleotides not matched to a gene: 10. The CDR3 spans 14 residues. Here the CDR3 reads CSVRPGTGAPEAFF. CDR3 DNA: TGCAGCGTGCGTCCCGGGACAGGGGCACCTGAAGCTTTCTTT.

This chain uses TRBV7-9 with TRBJ1-5; tentative D call: TRBD1 (6 bases). V was pared by 1 base and J by 1 base, with 14 bases between. CDR1 is SEHNR, CDR2 FQNEAQ, per germline (reference sequence). CDR3 size: 17 residues. CDR3 protein: CASSLGRGGGSNQPQHF. CDR3 DNA: TGTGCCAGCAGCTTAGGAAGAGGAGGGGGGAGCAATCAGCCCCAGCATTTT.

The V and J genes are TRBV28 and TRBJ2-2, with D unresolved. This CDR3 has 12 residues. Per the germline V gene, CDR1 is MDHEN and CDR2 is SYDVKM. Trimming took 9 bases from V and 4 from J, leaving 9 bases between them. The DNA for the CDR3 is TGTGCCAGTATCAAGGGCACCGGGGAGCTGTTTTTT. As protein: CASIKGTGELFF.

The V and J genes are TRBV28 and TRBJ1-3; D call uncertain. The CDR3 is made up of 14 amino acids. Per germline, CDR1 MDHEN and CDR2 SYDVKM. Trimming removed 10 bases from V and 0 bases from J, with 13 bases in between. CDR3 DNA sequence: TGTGCCACTGACGACCCCAGCTCTGGAAACACCATATATTTT. This gives the protein CATDDPSSGNTIYF.

By share of the sample, this clone is medium-sized (0.01 to 0.1%). The chain uses TRBV2 and TRBJ1-5; D perhaps matches TRBD1 (5 bases). Germline V gene lookup returns CDR1 SNHLY and CDR2 FYNNEI. This CDR3 has 13 residues. Trimming cost V 8 bases and J 1 base, with 9 bases left between them. The CDR3 here is CASVRDSNQPQHF. CDR3 nucleotides: TGTGCCAGCGTCCGGGACAGCAATCAGCCCCAGCATTTT.

J is TRBJ2-3 and V is TRBV11-2, with TRBD2 matching 13 bases. There are 16 residues in the CDR3. The germline CDR1 and CDR2 sequences are SGHAT and FQNNGV. V lost 3 bases, J lost 6 bases, and 6 bases stayed unmatched. CDR3 DNA: TGTGCCAGCAGCTTCCGGACTAGCGGGAGAGGGGATACGCAGTATTTT. Protein sequence: CASSFRTSGRGDTQYF.

For the CDR3, the DNA is TGTGCCAGCAGTCCCCAAGGACGGAGGCTCGACAAAAACATTCAGTACTTC. It yields the protein CASSPQGRRLDKNIQYF. The V and J genes are TRBV28 and TRBJ2-4, with a weak D call TRBD2 (5 bases). This CDR3 is 17 amino acids long. V was pared by 5 bases and J by 3 bases, with 20 bases between. Germline loops: CDR1 MDHEN, CDR2 SYDVKM.

Regarding this clone: This likely comes from a read error, as the CDR3 has no conserved phenylalanine or tryptophan at its end. This chain uses TRBV4-2 with TRBJ1-2, with D unclear. In germline, CDR1 is LGHNA, CDR2 YNFKEQ. Deletions cut 1 base from V and 6 bases from J, with 9 bases between. The CDR3 totals 13 residues. The CDR3 DNA reads TGTGCCAGCAGCCAAGCGGCAGGAAATGGCTACACCCTC. Encoded protein: CASSQAAGNGYTL.

This rearrangement joins TRBV9 to TRBJ2-5, with 11 nucleotides matching TRBD1. CDR1 and CDR2 (germline): SGDLS, YYNGEE. The CDR3 spans 15 residues. With V trimmed by 4 bases and J by 5 bases, 7 bases remained unmatched. In nucleotides, the CDR3 is TGTGCCAGCAGCCCTGGGACAGGGGGTCGGGAGACCCAGTACTTC. Amino acid sequence: CASSPGTGGRETQYF.

The CDR3 DNA reads TGTGCCAGCAGCCAATCGATGCGGGGTGCTCCCTACGAGCAGTACGTC. This gives the protein CASSQSMRGAPYEQYV. The genes are TRBV16 and TRBJ2-7; D is possibly TRBD2 (6 bases). The CDR3 is made up of 16 amino acids. V was cut by 0 bases and J by 2 bases, with 14 bases left in between. Germline CDR1 reads KGHSY; CDR2 reads FQNENV.

J is TRBJ1-2 and V is TRBV10-3; 11 bases fit TRBD1. V lost 2 bases to trimming and J lost 5 bases; unmatched junction nucleotides: 4. CDR1 and CDR2 from the germline V gene are ENHRY and SYGVKD. This CDR3 has 15 residues. In DNA form, the CDR3 reads TGTGCCATCAGTGAGCCGGGACAGGGGGAATATGGCTACACCTTC. Translation: CAISEPGQGEYGYTF.

The rearrangement joins TRBV28 to TRBJ2-5; TRBD1 agrees at 7 bases. The trim removed 7 bases at V and 0 bases at J, leaving 8 bases unmatched. Germline V gives CDR1 MDHEN, CDR2 SYDVKM. The CDR3 sequence is 15 residues long. CDR3 loop: CASIAPTGYQETQYF. DNA of the CDR3: TGTGCCAGCATAGCCCCGACAGGGTACCAAGAGACCCAGTACTTC.

CDR3 sequence: CSATIGEQFF. DNA of the CDR3: TGCAGTGCTACGATAGGTGAGCAGTTCTTC. This sequence joins TRBV20-1 and TRBJ2-1; D is undetermined. V lost 4 bases to trimming and J lost 9 bases, with 7 bases between them. Germline lookup yields CDR1 DFQATT and CDR2 SNEGSKA (reference sequence). This CDR3 has 10 amino acids.

This chain joins TRBV9 and TRBJ2-3, with D possibly matching TRBD1 (5 bases). CDR3 length equals 15 residues. Trimming took 0 bases from V and 0 from J, leaving 8 bases between them. Looked up from germline, CDR1 is SGDLS and CDR2 is YYNGEE. CDR3 DNA sequence: TGTGCCAGCAGCGTAGGGACAATTAGCACAGATACGCAGTATTTT. It is translated as CASSVGTISTDTQYF.

The chain joins TRBV28 to TRBJ2-5; 10 bases agree with TRBD2. The germline CDR1 and CDR2 sequences are MDHEN and SYDVKM. V lost 5 bases and J lost 1; bases outside the gene matches: 16. The length of the CDR3 is 19 residues. CDR3 nucleotides: TGTGCCAGCAGTCGGTTCAAGCGGGGGGGAGTACAGACCCAAGAGACCCAGTACTTC. Its protein is CASSRFKRGGVQTQETQYF.

The chain is built from TRBV27 and TRBJ1-1, with 9 bases identical to TRBD1. CDR3 length equals 17 residues. The V gene's germline CDR1 is MNHEY and CDR2 SMNVEV (reference sequence). Germline trimming cut 6 bases from V and 1 base from J; bases unmatched to any gene: 12. The CDR3 reads CASSRTTGGISNTEAFF. CDR3 nucleotides: TGTGCCAGCAGCCGAACGACAGGGGGAATCTCGAACACTGAAGCTTTCTTT.

Written as DNA, the CDR3 is TGTGCCACCAGCAGAGATAGGCAGCCTAACACTGAAGCTTTCTTT. Encoded protein: CATSRDRQPNTEAFF. This chain uses TRBV15 with TRBJ1-1, with no clear D. The CDR3 runs to 15 residues. Germline values: CDR1 LNHNV, CDR2 YYDKDF (reference sequence). Trimming shortened V by 0 bases and J by 2 bases, and 10 bases separated the two germline ends. Supplemented by reference TRBV15 and TRBJ1-1, the full variable domain reads DAMVIQNPRYQVTQFGKPVTLSCSQTLNHNVMYWYQQKSSQAPKLLFHYYDKDFNNEADTPDNFQSRRPNTSFCFLDIRSPGLGDTAMYLCATSRDRQPNTEAFFGQGTRLTVV.

In this sample, this clone turned up once. The chain carries TRBV11-3 and TRBJ2-7, with D possibly matching TRBD1 (5 bases). Trimming took 1 base from V and 7 from J, leaving 11 bases between them. The germline CDR1 and CDR2 sequences are SGHNT and YENEEA. This CDR3 has 13 residues. This CDR3 is CASSLGTHREQYF. Here the CDR3 DNA reads TGTGCCAGCAGCTTAGGGACCCACAGGGAGCAGTACTTC.

There are a few counts of this clone. This chain uses TRBV4-1 with TRBJ2-1; D is undetermined. Germline V gene lookup returns CDR1 MGHRA and CDR2 YSYEKL. This CDR3 spans 16 amino acids. Between the trimmed V and J ends, which lost 3 bases and 4 bases, there was a span of 16 bases. CDR3 DNA sequence: TGCGCCAGCAGCCACCCAGCCGGGTCTGTATACAATGAGCAGTTCTTC. Protein product: CASSHPAGSVYNEQFF.

The chain is built from TRBV18 and TRBJ2-2; 14 bases match TRBD2. The junction had 8 bases not matched to a gene; V was cut back by 3 bases and J by 8 bases. Per germline, CDR1 KGHSH and CDR2 LQKENI. This CDR3 is 17 amino acids long. The CDR3 region has the DNA TGTGCCAGCTCACCGCCGGGACTAGCGGGAGTTAAGGGGGAGCTGTTTTTT. Translated: CASSPPGLAGVKGELFF.

V is TRBV6-1 and J is TRBJ1-2; a weak D match, TRBD1 (6 bases). This CDR3 spans 17 amino acids. The germline CDR1 and CDR2 sequences are MNHNS and SASEGT. V was pared by 3 bases and J by 3 bases, with 20 bases between. The DNA of the CDR3 is TGTGCCAGCAGTGAGAGGGCAGGAGGGGGAGGATACTATGGCTACACCTTC. Its protein is CASSERAGGGGYYGYTF.